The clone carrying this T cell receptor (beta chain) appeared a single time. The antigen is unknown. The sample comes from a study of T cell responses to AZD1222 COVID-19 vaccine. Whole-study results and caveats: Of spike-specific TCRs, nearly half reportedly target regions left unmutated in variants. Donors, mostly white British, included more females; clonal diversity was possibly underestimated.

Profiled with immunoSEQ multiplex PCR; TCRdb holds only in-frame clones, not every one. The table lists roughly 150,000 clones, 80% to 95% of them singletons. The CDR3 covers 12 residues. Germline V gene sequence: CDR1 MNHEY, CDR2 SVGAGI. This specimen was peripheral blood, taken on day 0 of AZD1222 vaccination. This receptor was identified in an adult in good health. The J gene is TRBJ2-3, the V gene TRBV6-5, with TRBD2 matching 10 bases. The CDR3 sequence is CASGGDTDTQYF. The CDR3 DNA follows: TGTGCAAGCGGGGGGGACACAGATACGCAGTATTTT.